One sample yielded the 27 T cell receptor beta chains listed below, sequenced in a study of vaccination and CD4 T cells after COVID-19. Researchers used the Oncomine TCR Beta short-read assay to sequence DNA from cultured CD4+ T cells. TCRdb re-called the PCR reads with MiXCR, one entry per CDR3 protein. The data hold 15,000 or so distinct CDR3 sequences, with 53% observed a single time. Stated treatment: approximately 10-day PBMC culture with coronavirus spike peptide pools or control peptides (ViraFEST assay). Their recognized antigens are unknown. The sequencing used CD4+ T cells from blood, cultured in vitro, collected before SARS-CoV-2 vaccination. Receptor source: a human donor who had recovered from COVID-19.

The sample holds one count of this clonotype. The chain employs TRBV11-1 and TRBJ2-5; 9 bases are a match to TRBD2. After removal of 4 bases from V and 5 bases from J, the junction contained 5 bases not matched to a gene. The V gene's germline CDR1 is SGHAT and CDR2 FQDESV (reference sequence). The CDR3 totals 14 residues. This CDR3 is CASSSRAGGETQYF. DNA of the CDR3: TGTGCCAGCAGCTCCCGGGCGGGAGGGGAGACCCAGTACTTC.

CDR3 in DNA: TGTGCCAGCAGCTTGACTACGGGACTAGCGGCCGAGCAGTTCTTC. This translates into CASSLTTGLAAEQFF. The chain combines TRBV7-2 with TRBJ2-1; 11 nucleotides match TRBD2. The V and J ends lost 3 bases and 10 bases, in that order; junction bases with no gene match: 8. The CDR3 sequence is 15 residues long. Germline V CDR1 and CDR2: SGHTA, FQGNSA.

This clonotype has more than one count but fewer than ten. This chain joins TRBV11-2 and TRBJ2-5; possible D gene TRBD2, 7 bases. This CDR3 spans 15 amino acids. The V end lost 5 bases, the J end lost 5 bases, and 18 bases lay between the germline ends. Per the germline V gene, CDR1 is SGHAT and CDR2 is FQNNGV. CDR3 in DNA: TGTGCCAGCAGCCCCCAGAGGGGGGGCTTGGAGACCCAGTACTTC. This gives the protein CASSPQRGGLETQYF.

This rearrangement joins TRBV7-7 to TRBJ2-5; D is unresolved. Germline-derived CDR1 and CDR2 are SSHAT and FNYEAQ (reference sequence). CDR3 length: 13 amino acids. Trimming removed 1 base at V and 5 bases at J, with 8 bases between. In DNA form, the CDR3 reads TGTGCCAGCAGCTTAGGGGGTCCGGAGACCCAGTACTTC. Residues: CASSLGGPETQYF.

This chain uses TRBV6-2 or TRBV6-3 with TRBJ1-5; D is perhaps TRBD1 (5 bases). Germline loops: CDR1 MNHEY, CDR2 SVGEGT. CDR3 size: 14 residues. Trimming stripped 5 bases from V and 11 bases from J, with 19 bases between. This CDR3 reads CASSKDGGLRAQHF. CDR3 DNA sequence: TGTGCCAGCAGTAAGGACGGGGGTCTCCGGGCCCAGCATTTT.

The V and J genes are TRBV7-2 and TRBJ2-3, with 7 bases fitting TRBD1. The J segment lost 5 bases and the V segment lost 1 base, leaving 6 bases of the junction unmatched. The V gene's germline CDR1 is SGHTA and CDR2 FQGNSA. The CDR3 is 15 residues long. For the CDR3, the DNA is TGTGCCAGCAGCTTAGTGAGGGGGCCGGGAGATACGCAGTATTTT. This sequence encodes CASSLVRGPGDTQYF.

The chain uses TRBV19 and TRBJ1-1; D possibly corresponds to TRBD1 (6 bases). Trimming took off 6 bases at V and 5 bases at J, with 13 bases between the two ends. Germline CDR1 LNHDA, CDR2 SQIVND (reference sequence). This CDR3 contains 13 residues. The CDR3 here is CASRSTGRTEAFF. The CDR3 DNA sequence: TGTGCCAGTAGATCAACAGGGCGGACTGAAGCTTTCTTT.

This clonotype was counted between two and nine times. The chain carries TRBV20-1 and TRBJ2-7, with 7 positions matching TRBD2. The V gene's germline CDR1 is DFQATT and CDR2 SNEGSKA (reference sequence). J gave up 4 bases and V 1 base, and 13 bases lay outside the gene matches. This CDR3 is 16 amino acids long. CDR3 DNA sequence: TGCAGTGCTAGAGGTGCGTTCGGGGCGGGAGCTTACGAGCAGTACTTC. It is translated as CSARGAFGAGAYEQYF.

This clonotype has just a few counts. A read error may produce the germline difference seen at one junction end. J is TRBJ1-1 and V is TRBV20-1; D call uncertain. Looked up from germline, CDR1 is DFQATT and CDR2 is SNEGSKA (reference sequence). The CDR3 loop spans 15 amino acids. CDR3 bases: TGCAGTGCCCCACGCGGTGAACAGAGAAACAGTGAAGCTTTCTTT. Translated, it gives CSAPRGEQRNSEAFF.

The V and J genes are TRBV6-5 and TRBJ1-1; 8 bases are shared with TRBD1. CDR3 length: 14 amino acids. Looked up from germline, CDR1 is MNHEY and CDR2 is SVGAGI. V dropped 2 bases and J dropped 10; count of bases not matched to a gene: 9. The CDR3 nucleotides are TGTGCCAGCAGTTACGTCGGACAGGGAAGTGGAGCTTTCTTT. The encoded protein is CASSYVGQGSGAFF.

This clonotype has just a few counts. The rearrangement links TRBV5-1 to TRBJ1-2; TRBD1 matches 10 bases. Per the germline V gene, CDR1 is SGHRS and CDR2 is YFSETQ. J was trimmed by 7 bases and V by 3 bases; bases with no gene match: 6. This CDR3 is built from 14 residues. The CDR3 loop is CASSWDRGGRGYTF. CDR3 DNA sequence: TGCGCCAGCAGCTGGGACAGGGGTGGCCGTGGCTACACCTTC.

This clonotype is categorized as medium-sized. The chain employs TRBV27 and TRBJ1-2; D unclear. V dropped 5 bases and J dropped 4 bases, with 11 bases sitting between them. CDR1 MNHEY and CDR2 SMNVEV come from the germline V gene (reference sequence). CDR3 length equals 13 residues. The CDR3 coding sequence is TGTGCCAGCAGTACAGCGGGTGCCTATGGCTACACCTTC. The encoded protein is CASSTAGAYGYTF.

The V and J genes are TRBV5-5 and TRBJ1-3; the D is unclear. In germline, CDR1 is SGHKS, CDR2 YYEKEE (reference sequence). This CDR3 spans 14 amino acids. V shed 1 base and J shed 3 bases, with 8 bases lying between them. The CDR3 loop reads CASSLMGSGNTIYF. CDR3 in DNA: TGTGCCAGCAGCTTGATGGGGAGTGGAAACACCATATATTTT.

The chain couples TRBV20-1 to TRBJ1-1, with TRBD1 matching 10 bases. The CDR3 totals 12 residues. V lost 4 bases to trimming and J lost 8 bases; unmatched junction nucleotides: 4. The germline gives CDR1 DFQATT, CDR2 SNEGSKA (reference sequence). In DNA, the CDR3 is TGCAGTGCTACTGGGGACAGGGGCGAAGCTTTCTTT. Translated, it gives CSATGDRGEAFF.

The CDR3 DNA sequence: TGCGCCAGCAGTGAGGGTTACGAGCAGTACTTC. Translated: CASSEGYEQYF. The rearrangement links TRBV10-2 to TRBJ2-7; D is uncertain. This CDR3 has 11 residues. The V gene's germline CDR1 is WSHSY and CDR2 SAAADI. V lost 2 bases, J lost 4 bases, and 3 bases lay in between.

The chain is built from TRBV6-4 and TRBJ1-5; TRBD1 might be the D (5 bases). V dropped 4 bases and J dropped 4 bases, with 14 bases sitting between them. CDR3 length equals 15 residues. Germline-derived CDR1 and CDR2 are MRHNA and SNTAGT. The CDR3 region has the DNA TGTGCCAGCAGTGCCGACAGTAAGGGGAATCAGCCCCAGCATTTT. Amino acid sequence: CASSADSKGNQPQHF.

In DNA form, the CDR3 reads TGTGCCAGCAGCCAAGGGGGATCGTCCTACAATGAGCAGTTCTTC. Translated: CASSQGGSSYNEQFF. V usage is TRBV3-1 and J usage is TRBJ2-1; no clear D. This CDR3 contains 15 residues. The V end was cut by 1 base, the J end by 1 base, with 8 bases between. The germline V gene encodes CDR1 LGHDT and CDR2 YNNKEL (reference sequence).

This clonotype showed up just a few times. The V and J genes are TRBV7-2 and TRBJ1-2; D gene unclear. Germline V gene data show CDR1 as SGHTA and CDR2 as FQGNSA. The CDR3 loop spans 11 amino acids. The V end was cut by 2 bases, the J end by 6 bases, with 4 bases between. CDR3: CASSLHNGYTF. CDR3 nucleotide sequence: TGTGCCAGCAGCTTACATAATGGCTACACCTTC.

The rearrangement joins TRBV10-2 to TRBJ2-3; 9 bases fit TRBD1. The CDR3 is 16 residues long. The ends lost 7 bases at V and 4 bases at J; junction bases unmatched: 12. In germline, CDR1 is WSHSY, CDR2 SAAADI. CDR3 sequence: CASKKGQGDYPDTQYF. CDR3 in DNA: TGCGCCAGCAAGAAGGGACAGGGAGATTATCCAGATACGCAGTATTTT.

V usage is TRBV20-1 and J usage is TRBJ2-5, with D perhaps matching TRBD2 (5 bases). The ends were cut back, 5 bases at V and 1 base at J, with 17 bases in the middle. Germline-derived CDR1 and CDR2 are DFQATT and SNEGSKA (reference sequence). The CDR3 is 15 residues long. The CDR3 DNA is TGCAGTGCTTGGCCGGATGGGCTAGCCCAAGAGACCCAGTACTTC. Its translation: CSAWPDGLAQETQYF.

The gene calls are TRBV29-1 and TRBJ2-5; D unclear. Germline loops: CDR1 SQVTM, CDR2 ANQGSEA. V was clipped by 1 base and J by 5 bases, with 14 bases between them. CDR3 length equals 14 residues. This CDR3 reads CSVEVITQRETQYF. In DNA, the CDR3 is TGCAGCGTTGAAGTGATAACCCAGAGGGAGACCCAGTACTTC.

Written as DNA, the CDR3 is TGTGCCAGCAGCCAAGAGGGGTTAGTTTACTATGGCTACACCTTC. Translation gives CASSQEGLVYYGYTF. J is TRBJ1-2 and V is TRBV7-2; D perhaps matches TRBD1 (5 bases). The CDR3 contains 15 residues. V gave up 5 bases and J gave up 3 bases, with 16 bases separating them. CDR1 SGHTA and CDR2 FQGNSA come from the germline V gene. Variable domain in full (rest from reference TRBV7-2 and TRBJ1-2): GAGVSQSPSNKVTEKGKDVELRCDPISGHTALYWYRQSLGQGLEFLIYFQGNSAPDKSGLPSDRFSAERTGGSVSTLTIQRTQQEDSAVYLCASSQEGLVYYGYTFGSGTRLTVV.

The rearrangement uses TRBV6-5 and TRBJ1-3; D unclear. Trimming shortened V by 2 bases and J by 1 base, and 9 bases separated the two germline ends. The CDR3 is 15 residues long. Germline-derived CDR1 and CDR2 are MNHEY and SVGAGI. The CDR3 DNA follows: TGTGCCAGCAGTTACAACCCAATTTCTGGAAACACCATATATTTT. Translating gives CASSYNPISGNTIYF.

The CDR3 nucleotides read TGTGCCAGTAGTATTGTTGGTTCGGGGATTGTCGCGACCTATAATTCACCCCTCCACTTT. Translated: CASSIVGSGIVATYNSPLHF. V usage is TRBV19 and J usage is TRBJ1-6; D is unclear. The CDR3 length is 20 residues. Germline CDR1 and CDR2: LNHDA and SQIVND (reference sequence). Between the trimmed V and J ends, which lost 3 bases and 2 bases, there was a span of 23 bases.

The J gene is TRBJ1-4, the V gene TRBV7-9; D is ambiguous. Trimming stripped 0 bases from V and 14 bases from J, with 13 bases between. Germline V lookup: CDR1 SEHNR, CDR2 FQNEAQ (reference sequence). The CDR3 length is 13 residues. This CDR3 reads CASSLASSQVLFF. CDR3 nucleotide sequence: TGTGCCAGCAGCTTAGCAAGCAGTCAGGTCCTGTTTTTT.

V usage is TRBV24-1 and J usage is TRBJ2-2, with D possibly matching TRBD1 (6 bases). CDR1 and CDR2 (germline): KGHDR, SFDVKD. This CDR3 has 16 residues. V shed 3 bases and J shed 3 bases, with 13 bases lying between them. CDR3 in DNA: TGTGCCACCAGTGATGCCTCAGGGGCCTACACCGGGGAGCTGTTTTTT. Its translation: CATSDASGAYTGELFF.

This clonotype was observed a few times. The chain uses TRBV6-1 and TRBJ1-5, with 7 bases fitting TRBD1. V gave up 6 bases and J gave up 3 bases; unmatched junction bases: 5. Germline V gives CDR1 MNHNS, CDR2 SASEGT. The CDR3 loop spans 14 amino acids. CDR3 in DNA: TGTGCCAGCAGATTAGACAGGGACAATCAGCCCCAGCATTTT. Amino acids: CASRLDRDNQPQHF.